This passage covers 10 T cell receptor beta chains from one sample sequenced in a study of cytomegalovirus exposure and HLA in healthy donors. A multiplex PCR was run with 60 Vbeta primers and 13 Jbeta primers. Profiling relied on immunoSEQ multiplex PCR, and the TCRdb table lists in-frame clones only, not all of them. The sample consists of some 170,000 clones, about three quarters of them appearing once. Specimen: PBMCs. The receptors were gathered from a woman in her twenties or thirties in good health and CMV-seronegative.

The V and J genes are TRBV5-4 and TRBJ2-1; 14 bases agree with TRBD2. The V segment lost 4 bases and the J segment 7 bases; nucleotides outside the gene matches: 7. The CDR3 totals 16 residues. Germline loops: CDR1 SGHNT, CDR2 YYREEE (reference sequence). This CDR3 reads CASSRRLAGGRNEQFF. CDR3 DNA: TGTGCCAGCAGCCGCCGACTAGCGGGAGGGCGGAATGAGCAGTTCTTC.

The rearrangement links TRBV9 to TRBJ2-5; 8 bases line up with TRBD1. V trimming: 4 bases; J trimming: 4 bases; junction bases outside the gene matches: 6. This CDR3 comprises 14 residues. The germline gives CDR1 SGDLS, CDR2 YYNGEE. The CDR3: CASSPGTGGETQYF. The CDR3 DNA reads as TGTGCCAGCAGCCCCGGGACAGGAGGAGAGACCCAGTACTTC.

The rearrangement uses TRBV7-2 and TRBJ1-1, with TRBD1 as a possible D gene (6 bases). V shed 1 base and J shed 0 bases, with 12 bases lying between them. The CDR3 has 16 residues. The germline V gene encodes CDR1 SGHTA and CDR2 FQGNSA. CDR3 nucleotide sequence: TGTGCCAGCAGCTTAGTACAGGGTGGCGTGAACACTGAAGCTTTCTTT. Translated: CASSLVQGGVNTEAFF.

The chain couples TRBV5-1 to TRBJ2-7; D is perhaps TRBD2 (5 bases). The V gene's germline CDR1 is SGHRS and CDR2 YFSETQ. The CDR3 totals 12 residues. V shed 1 base and J shed 6 bases, with 8 bases lying between them. CDR3 DNA sequence: TGCGCCAGCAGCTTGACTAGTCGCGAGCAGTACTTC. It yields the protein CASSLTSREQYF.

The gene calls are TRBV29-1 and TRBJ2-5; maybe TRBD1 (6 bases). Germline V gene lookup returns CDR1 SQVTM and CDR2 ANQGSEA. This CDR3 contains 14 residues. The V and J ends lost 5 bases and 5 bases respectively, with 18 bases between them. CDR3 protein: CSVPNQGLGETQYF. The CDR3 region has the DNA TGCAGCGTTCCCAATCAGGGGTTAGGGGAGACCCAGTACTTC.

This chain connects TRBV2 to TRBJ1-2; D possibly corresponds to TRBD1 (6 bases). CDR1 and CDR2 from the germline V gene are SNHLY and FYNNEI. V was cut by 4 bases and J by 2 bases, with 11 bases left in between. The CDR3 length is 14 residues. In DNA form, the CDR3 reads TGTGCCAGCAGTGCTTTGGGGACAAACTATGGCTACACCTTC. As protein: CASSALGTNYGYTF.

V gene TRBV5-1 combines with J gene TRBJ1-2; possibly TRBD1 for D (5 bases). V was cut by 4 bases and J by 7 bases, with 29 bases left in between. CDR3 length equals 18 residues. The germline CDR1 and CDR2 sequences are SGHRS and YFSETQ. CDR3 sequence: CASSATGGSNRIEGGYTF. In DNA form, the CDR3 reads TGCGCCAGCAGCGCGACGGGGGGGTCAAATCGTATAGAAGGTGGCTACACCTTC.

This chain joins TRBV6-5 and TRBJ1-6; D is perhaps TRBD1 (5 bases). Germline CDR1 MNHEY, CDR2 SVGAGI. The CDR3 runs 15 residues. The V gene lost 5 bases and the J gene lost 10 bases, with 18 bases spanning the gap. The DNA of the CDR3 is TGTGCCAGCAGTCCCTCCTTGGCCGGGGGGTCACCCCTCCACTTT. Protein product: CASSPSLAGGSPLHF.

V and J are TRBV5-4 and TRBJ1-1; a possible D gene is TRBD1 (6 bases). The germline CDR1 and CDR2 sequences are SGHNT and YYREEE (reference sequence). V was pared by 0 bases and J by 7 bases, with 10 bases between. The CDR3 covers 13 residues. The CDR3 spells CASSLGGQNEAFF. The CDR3 DNA sequence: TGTGCCAGCAGCTTGGGCGGACAGAATGAAGCTTTCTTT.

This chain's CDR3 is CASSQTGPNFYNEQFF. Here the CDR3 DNA reads TGTGCCAGCAGCCAGACAGGGCCTAACTTTTACAATGAGCAGTTCTTC. This chain links TRBV14 with TRBJ2-1; 7 bases agree with TRBD1. Germline values: CDR1 SGHDN, CDR2 FVKESK. Trimming at V came to 3 bases and at J to 4 bases, leaving 9 bases not matched to a gene. This CDR3 has 16 amino acids.